This T cell receptor beta chain originates from a study of identical twins. This clonotype has only a few counts. The antigen is unknown. Study conclusions and caveats: In drawing conclusions, the study used cross-sectional statistical analysis and did not follow the same donors.

TCRdb fed the 5' RACE reads into MiXCR, producing one record per CDR3 protein. The sample comprises hundreds of thousands of distinct CDR3 sequences, 21% of which are singletons, and 4% to 4.5% rests with the top ten. The CDR3 is 16 amino acids. V dropped 1 base and J dropped 5 bases, with 17 bases sitting between them. The sample was also linked to a second study, of T cells expressing NK-cell markers. Turning to that study: Among a few donors, these clonotypes also ranked first in the CD3+CD56-NKG2C+ fraction.

This sequence joins TRBV12-3 or TRBV12-4 and TRBJ2-5, with D possibly TRBD1 on 5 matching bases. The sequenced sample consisted of PBMCs. This clonotype was obtained from a woman younger than 30 in good health. The CDR3, as DNA: TGTGCCAGCAGTTTAGATTTAAGTGGCAAGGGGGAGACCCAGTACTTC. Translated, it gives CASSLDLSGKGETQYF.